These 27 T cell receptor beta chains were sequenced from one sample in a study of post-analysis software for immune sequencing data (dated by TCRdb to 2015 to 2017). Findings and caveats that apply to the study as a whole: Patients showed significantly higher frequencies than controls for roughly five TRBV segments, among them TRBV5-6, TRBV5-1 and TRBV20-1.

The receptor library was made with PCR. Instrument on record: Illumina HiSeq 2500. To reduce PCR and sequencing biases, unique molecular identifiers were built into the TCR beta cDNA libraries. Using fastp at Q25 and MiXCR, TCRdb reprocessed the public reads and kept productive beta chains. Rows with a matching CDR3 protein are joined into one entry that keeps the most common DNA and genes. The sample table shows hundreds of thousands of distinct CDR3 sequences, and approximately 30% are seen once. The ten largest clonotypes hold 0.56% of the sample. These receptors' targets are unknown. Sequencing input: blood. These receptors were collected from a girl aged 10 to 17 with multiple sclerosis.

The sample holds a few counts of this clonotype. V usage is TRBV29-1 and J usage is TRBJ2-3; TRBD1 agrees at 10 bases. From germline, CDR1 is SQVTM and CDR2 ANQGSEA. The length of the CDR3 is 15 residues. The junction had 7 bases not matched to a gene; V was cut back by 3 bases and J by 4 bases. The CDR3 reads CSVDLDRGHADTQYF. As DNA, the CDR3 is TGCAGCGTTGACCTCGACAGGGGGCATGCAGATACGCAGTATTTT.

The J gene is TRBJ2-7, the V gene TRBV7-8, with D possibly being TRBD1 or TRBD2 (5 bases each). This CDR3 is built from 14 residues. Trimming removed 2 bases from V and 7 bases from J, with 15 bases in between. Per the germline V gene, CDR1 is SGHVS and CDR2 is FQNEAQ. The CDR3 DNA is TGTGCCAGCAGCTTATCGTCGGGACGACAGGAGCAGTACTTC. It yields the protein CASSLSSGRQEQYF.

The sample holds many counts of this clonotype. This chain joins TRBV29-1 and TRBJ2-5; D is undetermined. The length of the CDR3 is 13 residues. Trimming stripped 4 bases from V and 0 bases from J, with 9 bases between. The V gene's germline CDR1 is SQVTM and CDR2 ANQGSEA. In nucleotides, the CDR3 is TGCAGCGTTGCTCACAGCGACCAAGAGACCCAGTACTTC. It encodes CSVAHSDQETQYF.

This clonotype was recorded a few times. The chain recombines TRBV29-1 with TRBJ2-7; TRBD2 agrees at 9 bases. The CDR3 runs 13 residues. The ends lost 4 bases at V and 2 bases at J; junction bases unmatched: 3. Germline loops: CDR1 SQVTM, CDR2 ANQGSEA. The CDR3 sequence is CSVGSSGAYEQYF. The CDR3 nucleotides read TGCAGCGTTGGGTCTAGCGGGGCCTACGAGCAGTACTTC.

A few counts support this clonotype. The DNA for the CDR3 is TGTGCCAGCAGTTCGGCGGCTGGGGCCAACGTCCTGACTTTC. This codes for CASSSAAGANVLTF. This chain connects TRBV6-6 to TRBJ2-6; D gene ambiguous. Germline CDR1 MNHNY, CDR2 SVGAGI (reference sequence). The V end lost 4 bases, the J end lost 2 bases, and 6 bases lay between the germline ends. The CDR3 runs to 14 residues.

About this clonotype: With a much larger clone just one base away, this may be a read error. This rearrangement joins TRBV29-1 to TRBJ2-5; TRBD2 aligns across 7 bases. The CDR3 runs 13 residues. With 4 bases clipped from V and 11 bases from J, the junction kept 13 bases outside the gene matches. Per germline, CDR1 SQVTM and CDR2 ANQGSEA. CDR3 DNA sequence: TGCAGCGTTGCTAGCGGCCCCTACAATGAGCAGTACTTC. Encoded protein: CSVASGPYNEQYF. The variable domain in full, completed from reference TRBV29-1 and TRBJ2-5, reads SAVISQKPSRDICQRGTSLTIQCQVDSQVTMMFWYRQQPGQSLTLIATANQGSEATYESGFVIDKFPISRPNLTFSTLTVSNMSPEDSSIYLCSVASGPYNEQYFGPGTRLLVL.

This clonotype has at least ten counts. The CDR3 DNA reads TGCGCCAGCAGCCAAGATCTCCCCGGGATCACAGATACGCAGTATTTT. It translates to CASSQDLPGITDTQYF. This chain links TRBV4-3 with TRBJ2-3, with a weak D call TRBD2 (5 bases). Germline V gene data show CDR1 as LGHNA and CDR2 as YSLEER. The CDR3 spans 16 residues. The germline V and J ends were trimmed by 0 bases and 2 bases, with 12 bases remaining between them.

The chain employs TRBV18 and TRBJ1-2, with D possibly being TRBD1 (5 bases). This CDR3 is built from 13 residues. CDR1 is KGHSH and CDR2 is LQKENI in the germline V gene. V lost 2 bases and J 8 bases, leaving 12 bases between the germline ends. This CDR3 reads CASSPSGLVGYTF. In nucleotides, the CDR3 is TGTGCCAGCTCACCATCAGGGTTGGTCGGCTACACCTTC.

This clonotype was seen only a few times. The V call is TRBV10-2, the J call TRBJ2-1; the D gene is possibly TRBD1 (6 bases). CDR1 is WSHSY, CDR2 SAAADI, per germline. The V gene lost 8 bases and the J gene lost 3 bases, with 26 bases spanning the gap. CDR3 length: 18 residues. The CDR3 protein is CASQPTVRGRSLYNEQFF. CDR3 coding DNA: TGCGCCAGCCAACCCACCGTTAGGGGGAGATCCCTCTACAATGAGCAGTTCTTC.

The sample holds a few counts of this clonotype. The rearrangement links TRBV29-1 to TRBJ2-2, with D possibly matching TRBD2 (6 bases). Trimming pared 4 bases from V and 0 bases from J, leaving 9 bases between. The CDR3 runs 14 residues. The germline V gene has CDR1 SQVTM and CDR2 ANQGSEA. The CDR3 loop is CSVGRGANTGELFF. The CDR3 region has the DNA TGCAGCGTTGGGCGGGGTGCGAACACCGGGGAGCTGTTTTTT.

This clonotype was observed a few times. The rearrangement uses TRBV27 and TRBJ1-2; the match to TRBD1 covers 9 bases. The CDR3 consists of 13 residues. Trimming took 6 bases from V and 5 from J; bases not matched to a gene: 4. The germline V gene encodes CDR1 MNHEY and CDR2 SMNVEV (reference sequence). The CDR3 DNA reads as TGTGCCAGCAGAGGGACAGGGTTTTATGGCTACACCTTC. Translating it yields CASRGTGFYGYTF.

This clonotype was recorded a few times. CDR3 sequence reads: CATSDLQILTIYEQYF. DNA of the CDR3: TGTGCCACCAGTGATTTGCAAATCCTGACAATCTACGAGCAGTACTTC. The chain links TRBV24-1 to TRBJ2-7; D is ambiguous. V lost 0 bases, J lost 3 bases, and 14 bases lay in between. The CDR3 sequence is 16 residues long. Looked up from germline, CDR1 is KGHDR and CDR2 is SFDVKD.

This clonotype was observed a handful of times. The genes are TRBV5-4 and TRBJ2-5, with TRBD2 matching over 7 bases. This CDR3 spans 15 amino acids. The germline V gene encodes CDR1 SGHNT and CDR2 YYREEE (reference sequence). The junction had 5 bases not matched to a gene; V was cut back by 0 bases and J by 3 bases. The CDR3, as DNA: TGTGCCAGCAGCTTGGTGTCCGGGGGGAAAGAGACCCAGTACTTC. Translating it yields CASSLVSGGKETQYF. The full variable domain, with the rest looked up from reference TRBV5-4 and TRBJ2-5, is ETGVTQSPTHLIKTRGQQVTLRCSSQSGHNTVSWYQQALGQGPQFIFQYYREEENGRGNFPPRFSGLQFPNYSSELNVNALELDDSALYLCASSLVSGGKETQYFGPGTRLLVL.

This clonotype was recorded a few times. The rearrangement links TRBV6-1 to TRBJ1-2; D unclear. V lost 7 bases, J lost 4 bases, and 19 bases lay in between. There are 15 residues in the CDR3. Per germline, CDR1 MNHNS and CDR2 SASEGT. For the CDR3, the DNA is TGTGCCAGCATCGAGAGGGTTGGGATTCGCTATGGCTACACCTTC. Protein: CASIERVGIRYGYTF.

This rearrangement joins TRBV10-3 to TRBJ1-1; possible D gene TRBD1, 6 bases. The CDR3 runs to 14 residues. Trimming left V 6 bases short and J 1 base short, with 12 bases between. The germline V gene has CDR1 ENHRY and CDR2 SYGVKD. The CDR3 DNA follows: TGTGCCATCAGGGCCGAGGGGGGGAACACTGAAGCTTTCTTT. Translating it yields CAIRAEGGNTEAFF.

The chain couples TRBV6-6 to TRBJ2-7, with D perhaps matching TRBD1 or TRBD2 (5 bases each). The V end was cut by 6 bases, the J end by 6 bases, with 18 bases between. This CDR3 has 14 amino acids. The V gene's germline CDR1 is MNHNY and CDR2 SVGAGI (reference sequence). DNA of the CDR3: TGTGCCAGCAGAACCAAACAGGAGAGGGGCGAGCAGTACTTC. Its translation: CASRTKQERGEQYF.

V is TRBV10-3 and J is TRBJ2-2; no firm D call. Trimming shortened V by 3 bases and J by 2 bases, and 7 bases separated the two germline ends. This CDR3 has 14 amino acids. Germline CDR1 and CDR2: ENHRY and SYGVKD. The CDR3 here is CAISDRENTGELFF. Written as DNA, the CDR3 is TGTGCCATCAGTGACAGAGAAAACACCGGGGAGCTGTTTTTT.

This clonotype has ten or more counts. The chain couples TRBV10-3 to TRBJ2-5, with TRBD2 as a possible D gene (6 bases). The CDR3 totals 13 residues. Germline CDR1 and CDR2: ENHRY and SYGVKD. V was cut by 8 bases and J by 1 base, with 11 bases left in between. CDR3 protein: CAIGGDVQETQYF. DNA for the CDR3: TGTGCCATCGGCGGGGATGTCCAAGAGACCCAGTACTTC.

This rearrangement joins TRBV5-1 to TRBJ1-1; 9 bases are a match to TRBD1. V was pared by 0 bases and J by 5 bases, with 5 bases of the junction left unmatched. The CDR3 is 15 residues long. Germline V CDR1 and CDR2: SGHRS, YFSETQ. CDR3 coding DNA: TGCGCCAGCAGCTTGGATGTGGGACAGGGAACTGAAGCTTTCTTT. Its protein product is CASSLDVGQGTEAFF.

This clonotype was seen a handful of times. The genes are TRBV4-3 and TRBJ2-3; 8 bases align to TRBD1. The CDR3 is made up of 15 amino acids. Germline CDR1 is LGHNA and CDR2 is YSLEER. With V trimmed by 6 bases and J by 3 bases, 8 bases remained unmatched. CDR3 bases: TGCGCCAGCAGACGTTCTCGACAGGGGACAGATACGCAGTATTTT. It is translated as CASRRSRQGTDTQYF.

J is TRBJ2-7 and V is TRBV7-9, with 9 bases lining up with TRBD1. This CDR3 region has 15 residues. The V segment lost 5 bases and the J segment 5 bases; nucleotides outside the gene matches: 10. The germline V gene has CDR1 SEHNR and CDR2 FQNEAQ (reference sequence). CDR3 in DNA: TGTGCCAGCAGCGCCCCGGGACAGGGAGACCACGAGCAGTACTTC. Protein sequence: CASSAPGQGDHEQYF.

This clonotype appeared a few times. J is TRBJ1-2 and V is TRBV6-1; no reliable D call. Germline V gene lookup returns CDR1 MNHNS and CDR2 SASEGT. Trimming stripped 8 bases from V and 7 bases from J, with 5 bases between. The CDR3 covers 9 residues. The CDR3 nucleotides read TGTGCCAGCGGACTTGGCTACACCTTC. Translated: CASGLGYTF.

The rearrangement links TRBV5-1 to TRBJ2-3, with D unclear. Germline V CDR1 and CDR2: SGHRS, YFSETQ. V lost 5 bases, J lost 5 bases, and 6 bases lay in between. The CDR3 has 11 residues. The CDR3 is CASRRQDTQYF. The CDR3 nucleotides read TGCGCCAGCAGACGGCAAGATACGCAGTATTTT.

The V call is TRBV2, the J call TRBJ2-1; possible D gene TRBD2, 5 bases. The CDR3 length is 12 residues. V lost 6 bases and J lost 15, with 18 bases in between. Germline V gene sequence: CDR1 SNHLY, CDR2 FYNNEI. CDR3 DNA sequence: TGTGCCAGCAGACTAGGAGTCGATTCGGGGTTCTTC. Translated, it gives CASRLGVDSGFF.

This chain links TRBV7-8 with TRBJ2-3; 10 positions agree with TRBD2. V was pared by 3 bases and J by 4 bases, with 13 bases of the junction left unmatched. Germline V lookup: CDR1 SGHVS, CDR2 FQNEAQ. This CDR3 is 18 amino acids long. CDR3 residues: CASSFPSSGRGSADTQYF. In nucleotides, the CDR3 is TGTGCCAGCAGCTTCCCTTCTAGCGGGAGAGGAAGCGCAGATACGCAGTATTTT.

The rearrangement links TRBV7-2 to TRBJ2-7; D is unresolved. V dropped 4 bases and J dropped 3 bases, with 13 bases sitting between them. Germline CDR1 SGHTA, CDR2 FQGNSA. The CDR3 is 14 residues long. CDR3 in DNA: TGTGCCAGCAGCTCAGCGACGGGTCGCTACGAGCAGTACTTC. Amino acids: CASSSATGRYEQYF.

This chain uses TRBV5-6 with TRBJ1-5; D is unclear. Germline V gives CDR1 SGHDT, CDR2 YYEEEE. The CDR3 extends over 16 amino acids. V shed 4 bases and J shed 3 bases, with 17 bases lying between them. This CDR3 reads CASSDTSDGNNQPQHF. The CDR3 coding sequence is TGTGCCAGCAGCGATACCTCGGACGGGAACAATCAGCCCCAGCATTTT.